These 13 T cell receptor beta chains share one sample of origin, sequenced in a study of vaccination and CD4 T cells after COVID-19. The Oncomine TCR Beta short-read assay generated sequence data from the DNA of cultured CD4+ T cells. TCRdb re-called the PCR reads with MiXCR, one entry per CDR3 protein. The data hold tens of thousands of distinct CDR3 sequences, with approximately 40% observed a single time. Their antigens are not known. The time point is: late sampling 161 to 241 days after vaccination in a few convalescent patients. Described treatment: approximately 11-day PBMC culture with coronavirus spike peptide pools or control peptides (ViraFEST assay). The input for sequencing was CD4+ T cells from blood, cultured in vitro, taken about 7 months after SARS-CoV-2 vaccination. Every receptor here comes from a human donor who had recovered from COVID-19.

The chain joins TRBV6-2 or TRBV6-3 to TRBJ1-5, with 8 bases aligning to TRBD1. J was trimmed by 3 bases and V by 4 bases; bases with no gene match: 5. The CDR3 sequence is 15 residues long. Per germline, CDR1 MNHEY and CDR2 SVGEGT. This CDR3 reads CASSWDRTNNQPQHF. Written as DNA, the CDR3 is TGTGCCAGCAGTTGGGACAGGACCAACAATCAGCCCCAGCATTTT.

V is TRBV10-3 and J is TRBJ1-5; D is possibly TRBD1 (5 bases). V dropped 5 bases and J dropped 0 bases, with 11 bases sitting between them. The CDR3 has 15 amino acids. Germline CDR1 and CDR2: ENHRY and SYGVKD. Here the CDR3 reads CAISPGLNSNQPQHF. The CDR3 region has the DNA TGTGCCATCAGTCCGGGACTCAATAGCAATCAGCCCCAGCATTTT.

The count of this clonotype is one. The CDR3 nucleotides are TGTGCCAGTACCCCGACAGGGCAGGGGAGTTCACCCCTCCACTTT. Translation: CASTPTGQGSSPLHF. The chain is built from TRBV19 and TRBJ1-6, with 7 bases that match TRBD1. Germline values: CDR1 LNHDA, CDR2 SQIVND (reference sequence). V was pared by 7 bases and J by 9 bases, with 12 bases of the junction left unmatched. The CDR3 spans 15 residues.

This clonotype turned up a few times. CDR3 nucleotides: TGTGCCAGCAGTTTAACGACAGGGATTAACTATGGCTACACCTTC. It specifies CASSLTTGINYGYTF. The V call is TRBV28, the J call TRBJ1-2; 7 bases align to TRBD1. The CDR3 is 15 amino acids. Unmatched junction bases numbered 4, after V lost 2 bases and J lost 1 base. In germline, CDR1 is MDHEN, CDR2 SYDVKM.

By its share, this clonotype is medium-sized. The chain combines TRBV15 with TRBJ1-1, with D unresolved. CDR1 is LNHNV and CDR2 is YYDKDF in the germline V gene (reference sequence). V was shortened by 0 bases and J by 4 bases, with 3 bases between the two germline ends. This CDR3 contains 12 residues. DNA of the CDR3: TGTGCCACCAGCAGAGAGGCCACTGAAGCTTTCTTT. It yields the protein CATSREATEAFF.

This chain's CDR3 is CSAPRQGFPHEQYF. The DNA for the CDR3 is TGCAGTGCTCCGCGACAGGGTTTCCCCCACGAGCAGTACTTC. This chain links TRBV20-1 with TRBJ2-7, with 7 nucleotides matching TRBD1. This CDR3 is built from 14 residues. After removal of 5 bases from V and 5 bases from J, the junction contained 12 bases not matched to a gene. In germline, CDR1 is DFQATT, CDR2 SNEGSKA (reference sequence).

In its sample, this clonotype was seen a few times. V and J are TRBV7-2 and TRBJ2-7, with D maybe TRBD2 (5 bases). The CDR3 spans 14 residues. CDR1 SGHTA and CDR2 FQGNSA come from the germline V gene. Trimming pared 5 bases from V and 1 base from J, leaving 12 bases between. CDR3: CASSPGGRSYEQYF. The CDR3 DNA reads TGTGCCAGCAGCCCCGGAGGACGGTCCTACGAGCAGTACTTC.

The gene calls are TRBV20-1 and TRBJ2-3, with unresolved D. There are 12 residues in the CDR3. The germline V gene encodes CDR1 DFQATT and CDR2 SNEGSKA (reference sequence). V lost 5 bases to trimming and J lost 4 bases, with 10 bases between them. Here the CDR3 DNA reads TGCAGTGCTCATAGAGCCGCAGATACGCAGTATTTT. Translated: CSAHRAADTQYF.

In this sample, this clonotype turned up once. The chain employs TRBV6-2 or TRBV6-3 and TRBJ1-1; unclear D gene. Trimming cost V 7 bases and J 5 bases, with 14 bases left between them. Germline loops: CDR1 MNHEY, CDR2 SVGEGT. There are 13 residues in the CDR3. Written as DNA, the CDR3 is TGTGCCAGCACTCGAATCGTGGAAACTGAAGCTTTCTTT. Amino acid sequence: CASTRIVETEAFF.

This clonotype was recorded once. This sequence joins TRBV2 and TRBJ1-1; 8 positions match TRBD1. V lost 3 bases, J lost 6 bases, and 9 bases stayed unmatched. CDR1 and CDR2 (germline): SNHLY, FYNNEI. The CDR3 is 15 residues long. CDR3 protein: CASSEVRGRSPEAFF. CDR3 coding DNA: TGTGCCAGCAGTGAGGTCAGGGGGCGCAGCCCTGAAGCTTTCTTT.

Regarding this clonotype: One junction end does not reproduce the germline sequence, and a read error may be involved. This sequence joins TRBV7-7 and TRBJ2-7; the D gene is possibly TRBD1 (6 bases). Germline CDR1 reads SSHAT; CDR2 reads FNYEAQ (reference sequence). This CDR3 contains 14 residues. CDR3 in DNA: TGTGCTAGCAGCTGGCGGACAGCATCCTACGAGCAGTACTTC. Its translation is CASSWRTASYEQYF.

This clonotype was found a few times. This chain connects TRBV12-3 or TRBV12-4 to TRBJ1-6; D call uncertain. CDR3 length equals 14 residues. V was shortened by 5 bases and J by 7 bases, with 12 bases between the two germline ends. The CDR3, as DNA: TGTGCCAGCAGTCTAACCACACAGAATTCACCCCTCCACTTT. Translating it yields CASSLTTQNSPLHF.

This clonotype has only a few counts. The CDR3: CAITGTGSEQYF. In nucleotides, the CDR3 is TGTGCCATCACCGGGACAGGGAGCGAGCAGTACTTC. This chain connects TRBV10-3 to TRBJ2-7, with 9 bases identical to TRBD1. The CDR3 contains 12 residues. Germline V gene lookup returns CDR1 ENHRY and CDR2 SYGVKD. The V gene end was trimmed by 7 bases and the J gene end by 6 bases; junction bases not matched to a gene: 4.